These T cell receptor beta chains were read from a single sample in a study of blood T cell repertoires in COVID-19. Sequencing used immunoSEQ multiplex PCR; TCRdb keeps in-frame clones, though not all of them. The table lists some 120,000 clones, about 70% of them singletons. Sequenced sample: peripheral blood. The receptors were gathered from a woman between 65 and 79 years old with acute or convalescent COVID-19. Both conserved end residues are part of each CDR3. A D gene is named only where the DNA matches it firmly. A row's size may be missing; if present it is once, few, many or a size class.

CDR3 protein: CASSSPGGGPYEQYF
CDR3 DNA: TGTGCCAGCAGTTCCCCGGGGGGGGGACCCTACGAGCAGTACTTC
D gene: TRBD2
clone size: -
V gene: TRBV28
J gene: TRBJ2-7
CDR3 length: 15

CDR3 protein: CASSSGTGGSYEQYF
CDR3 DNA: TGTGCCAGCAGTTCCGGGACAGGGGGCTCCTACGAGCAGTACTTC
D gene: TRBD1
clone size: -
V gene: TRBV6-2/TRBV6-3
J gene: TRBJ2-7
CDR3 length: 15

CDR3 protein: CASSPSWDRDRPLHF
CDR3 DNA: TGTGCCAGCTCACCAAGCTGGGACAGGGATAGGCCCCTCCACTTT
D gene: TRBD1
clone size: -
V gene: TRBV18
J gene: TRBJ1-6
CDR3 length: 15

CDR3 protein: CASKTLGQGSPPLHF
CDR3 DNA: TGCGCCAGCAAAACTTTGGGACAGGGGAGTCCACCCCTCCACTTT
D gene: TRBD1
clone size: once
V gene: TRBV23-1
J gene: TRBJ1-6
CDR3 length: 15

CDR3 protein: CASSPTVVASPLHF
CDR3 DNA: TGTGCCAGCAGCCCGACAGTAGTTGCGTCACCCCTCCACTTT
D gene: -
clone size: few
V gene: TRBV7-8
J gene: TRBJ1-6
CDR3 length: 14

CDR3 protein: CASSLTGNAGELFF
CDR3 DNA: TGCGCCAGCAGTCTGACAGGGAACGCCGGGGAGCTGTTTTTT
D gene: TRBD1
clone size: -
V gene: TRBV10-2
J gene: TRBJ2-2
CDR3 length: 14

CDR3 protein: CASSPRQANTGELFF
CDR3 DNA: TGTGCCAGCTCACCTCGACAGGCGAACACCGGGGAGCTGTTTTTT
D gene: -
clone size: -
V gene: TRBV18
J gene: TRBJ2-2
CDR3 length: 15

CDR3 protein: CASSGGFEEKLFF
CDR3 DNA: TGTGCCAGCAGTGGAGGGTTCGAGGAAAAACTGTTTTTT
D gene: -
clone size: once
V gene: TRBV27
J gene: TRBJ1-4
CDR3 length: 13

CDR3 protein: CASSLGLAGGPQKTQYF
CDR3 DNA: TGTGCCAGTAGTCTAGGACTAGCGGGAGGACCCCAGAAGACCCAGTACTTC
D gene: TRBD2
clone size: once
V gene: TRBV19
J gene: TRBJ2-5
CDR3 length: 17

CDR3 protein: CASSANRDQDTGELFF
CDR3 DNA: TGTGCCAGCAGCGCAAACAGGGATCAGGACACCGGGGAGCTGTTTTTT
D gene: -
clone size: -
V gene: TRBV9
J gene: TRBJ2-2
CDR3 length: 16

CDR3 protein: CASSPRTGGTGEQFF
CDR3 DNA: TGTGCCAGCAGCCCGAGGACAGGGGGAACGGGTGAGCAGTTCTTC
D gene: TRBD1
clone size: -
V gene: TRBV7-2
J gene: TRBJ2-1
CDR3 length: 15

CDR3 protein: CASSYPTGGNVDTQYF
CDR3 DNA: TGTGCCAGCAGTTACCCGACAGGGGGGAATGTAGATACGCAGTATTTT
D gene: TRBD1
clone size: -
V gene: TRBV6-2/TRBV6-3
J gene: TRBJ2-3
CDR3 length: 16

CDR3 protein: CASSPGPLTVMNTEAFF
CDR3 DNA: TGTGCCAGCAGTCCCGGACCATTGACAGTAATGAACACTGAAGCTTTCTTT
D gene: -
clone size: -
V gene: TRBV28
J gene: TRBJ1-1
CDR3 length: 17

CDR3 protein: CASSLGQGADTQYF
CDR3 DNA: TGCGCCAGCAGCTTGGGGCAGGGCGCAGATACGCAGTATTTT
D gene: -
clone size: few
V gene: TRBV5-1
J gene: TRBJ2-3
CDR3 length: 14

CDR3 protein: CASSRGTGGYGYTF
CDR3 DNA: TGTGCCAGCAGTCGAGGGACAGGGGGCTATGGCTACACCTTC
D gene: TRBD1
clone size: few
V gene: TRBV6-5
J gene: TRBJ1-2
CDR3 length: 14

CDR3 protein: CASSPRGVRGVAEAFF
CDR3 DNA: TGTGCCAGCAGCCCTCGAGGCGTGCGGGGTGTAGCTGAAGCTTTCTTT
D gene: -
clone size: once
V gene: TRBV9
J gene: TRBJ1-1
CDR3 length: 16

CDR3 protein: CASRGTGENEKLFF
CDR3 DNA: TGCGCCAGCAGAGGGACAGGGGAGAATGAAAAACTGTTTTTT
D gene: TRBD1
clone size: -
V gene: TRBV5-1
J gene: TRBJ1-4
CDR3 length: 14

CDR3 protein: CASSPGTGYSGANVLTF
CDR3 DNA: TGCGCCAGCAGCCCCGGGACAGGGTACTCTGGGGCCAACGTCCTGACTTTC
D gene: TRBD1
clone size: -
V gene: TRBV5-1
J gene: TRBJ2-6
CDR3 length: 17

CDR3 protein: CASSWVGGRSDTQYF
CDR3 DNA: TGTGCCAGCTCATGGGTAGGGGGCCGGTCAGATACGCAGTATTTT
D gene: TRBD1
clone size: few
V gene: TRBV18
J gene: TRBJ2-3
CDR3 length: 15

CDR3 protein: CASMDRGSGNTIYF
CDR3 DNA: TGCGCCAGCATGGACCGTGGGAGTGGAAACACCATATATTTT
D gene: -
clone size: -
V gene: TRBV10-2
J gene: TRBJ1-3
CDR3 length: 14

CDR3 protein: CASSLEDRPNTGELFF
CDR3 DNA: TGTGCCAGCAGCTTAGAGGACAGGCCTAACACCGGGGAGCTGTTTTTT
D gene: TRBD1
clone size: -
V gene: TRBV13
J gene: TRBJ2-2
CDR3 length: 16

CDR3 protein: CASSQGQGAFF
CDR3 DNA: TGTGCCAGCAGTCAGGGACAGGGAGCTTTCTTT
D gene: TRBD1
clone size: few
V gene: TRBV12-3/TRBV12-4
J gene: TRBJ1-1
CDR3 length: 11

CDR3 protein: CASSLFGTRGEQYF
CDR3 DNA: TGTGCCAGCAGCTTATTTGGGACTAGGGGCGAGCAGTACTTC
D gene: TRBD2
clone size: few
V gene: TRBV7-2
J gene: TRBJ2-7
CDR3 length: 14

CDR3 protein: CASSFGTGSSYEQYF
CDR3 DNA: TGTGCCAGCAGCTTCGGGACAGGGAGCTCCTACGAGCAGTACTTC
D gene: TRBD1
clone size: -
V gene: TRBV7-2
J gene: TRBJ2-7
CDR3 length: 15

CDR3 protein: CASSFQGHANYGYTF
CDR3 DNA: TGTGCCAGCAGCTTCCAGGGGCATGCTAACTATGGCTACACCTTC
D gene: -
clone size: many
V gene: TRBV7-8
J gene: TRBJ1-2
CDR3 length: 15

CDR3 protein: CASSQELAGGEKLFF
CDR3 DNA: TGTGCCAGCAGCCAAGAGCTGGCAGGGGGCGAAAAACTGTTTTTT
D gene: TRBD1
clone size: -
V gene: TRBV3-1/TRBV3-2
J gene: TRBJ1-4
CDR3 length: 15

CDR3 protein: CASKVRRGGNTIYF
CDR3 DNA: TGTGCCAGTAAGGTTCGAAGGGGAGGAAACACCATATATTTT
D gene: -
clone size: -
V gene: TRBV19
J gene: TRBJ1-3
CDR3 length: 14

CDR3 protein: CASSLGETETQYF
CDR3 DNA: TGTGCCAGCAGCTTAGGGGAGACAGAGACCCAGTACTTC
D gene: -
clone size: -
V gene: TRBV7-2
J gene: TRBJ2-5
CDR3 length: 13

CDR3 protein: CASSPDNYGYTF
CDR3 DNA: TGTGCCAGCAGTCCAGATAACTATGGCTACACCTTC
D gene: -
clone size: -
V gene: TRBV12-3/TRBV12-4
J gene: TRBJ1-2
CDR3 length: 12

CDR3 protein: CASSQSASGGASRTDTQYF
CDR3 DNA: TGCGCCAGCAGCCAATCGGCTAGCGGGGGGGCCTCTCGCACAGATACGCAGTATTTT
D gene: TRBD2
clone size: -
V gene: TRBV4-1
J gene: TRBJ2-3
CDR3 length: 19

CDR3 protein: CASSPLPAGGDNEQFF
CDR3 DNA: TGCGCCAGCAGCCCCCTCCCCGCGGGAGGAGACAATGAGCAGTTCTTC
D gene: TRBD2
clone size: -
V gene: TRBV5-1
J gene: TRBJ2-1
CDR3 length: 16

CDR3 protein: CASSEMGAQETQYF
CDR3 DNA: TGTGCCAGCAGTGAAATGGGGGCCCAAGAGACCCAGTACTTC
D gene: -
clone size: -
V gene: TRBV6-1
J gene: TRBJ2-5
CDR3 length: 14

CDR3 protein: CATSDADRDTEAFF
CDR3 DNA: TGTGCCACCAGTGATGCTGACAGGGACACTGAAGCTTTCTTT
D gene: TRBD1
clone size: -
V gene: TRBV24-1
J gene: TRBJ1-1
CDR3 length: 14

CDR3 protein: CASSYRGIYVHEQYF
CDR3 DNA: TGTGCCAGCAGTTACAGGGGGATATACGTCCACGAGCAGTACTTC
D gene: -
clone size: -
V gene: TRBV6-2/TRBV6-3
J gene: TRBJ2-7
CDR3 length: 15

CDR3 protein: CASSYSRGVMNTEAFF
CDR3 DNA: TGTGCCAGCAGTTACTCGCGGGGGGTCATGAACACTGAAGCTTTCTTT
D gene: -
clone size: -
V gene: TRBV6-5
J gene: TRBJ1-1
CDR3 length: 16

CDR3 protein: CASSIGLLSSGNTIYF
CDR3 DNA: TGCGCCAGCAGCATAGGACTTCTATCCTCTGGAAACACCATATATTTT
D gene: -
clone size: -
V gene: TRBV5-1
J gene: TRBJ1-3
CDR3 length: 16

CDR3 protein: CASSPQGFYEQYF
CDR3 DNA: TGTGCCAGCAGTCCCCAGGGCTTCTACGAGCAGTACTTC
D gene: -
clone size: few
V gene: TRBV27
J gene: TRBJ2-7
CDR3 length: 13

CDR3 protein: CATSRDWAGVNEKLFF
CDR3 DNA: TGTGCCACCAGCAGAGATTGGGCAGGGGTTAATGAAAAACTGTTTTTT
D gene: -
clone size: few
V gene: TRBV15
J gene: TRBJ1-4
CDR3 length: 16

CDR3 protein: CASSLMRASGNTIYF
CDR3 DNA: TGTGCCAGCAGCTTAATGAGGGCCTCTGGAAACACCATATATTTT
D gene: -
clone size: -
V gene: TRBV7-8
J gene: TRBJ1-3
CDR3 length: 15

CDR3 protein: CASSRSTGGVETQYF
CDR3 DNA: TGTGCCAGCAGCCGCTCGACAGGGGGAGTAGAGACCCAGTACTTC
D gene: TRBD1
clone size: once
V gene: TRBV3-1/TRBV3-2
J gene: TRBJ2-5
CDR3 length: 15

CDR3 protein: CASSIVRGQGVNQPQHF
CDR3 DNA: TGTGCCAGTAGTATAGTACGGGGACAGGGGGTCAATCAGCCCCAGCATTTT
D gene: TRBD1
clone size: -
V gene: TRBV19
J gene: TRBJ1-5
CDR3 length: 17